This TCR beta chain is from a study of T cells in Graves' hyperthyroidism and ophthalmopathy (dated by TCRdb to between 2018 and 2021). About the investigation overall: Peripheral blood was collected at initial diagnosis, before any treatment. A discovery cohort of about 95 patients, approximately 45 with Graves' ophthalmopathy and approximately 55 with stable Graves' hyperthyroidism, was used to find distinguishing TCR V-J signatures. Prospective prediction of ophthalmopathy was tested in an independent validation cohort consisting of roughly 19 hyperthyroidism patients and around 16 patients who later progressed to ophthalmopathy. The roughly 91 discovery patients were randomly divided into training and test sets at a 7:3 ratio. Thyroid tissue and blood T-cell repertoires from roughly 6 Graves' hyperthyroidism patients were also compared in the study. Once sampling was done, hyperthyroidism patients were given methimazole at a starting dose of 30 mg daily, whereas ophthalmopathy patients were given high-dose intravenous methylprednisolone. TCR Vbeta CDR3 sequencing of some 140 peripheral blood samples (over 40 ophthalmopathy, over 70 hyperthyroidism and approximately 17 progressor patients) is reported in the paper.

This clonotype was picked up a small number of times. Its antigen is not yet known. Per-base quality was not reported, and no clone a single base away is much larger than it. Trimming takes 0 bases from V and 10 bases from J, and the germline ends sit 13 bases apart. Sequences LGHNA (CDR1) and YSLEER (CDR2) are obtained from the germline V gene. From the cysteine up to the phenylalanine, the CDR3 has a length of 13 residues. This entry keeps only the CDR3 DNA: 39 bases, framed from base 1. Amplification of TCR beta CDR3 regions was carried out from RNA transcripts. The TCR CDR3 was subjected to a first round of RT-PCR using the HTBI primer set and the Qiagen OneStep RT-PCR kit. Libraries were constructed in a second round of multiplex PCR, after which size selection and purification were carried out. Sequencing of the libraries was done on an Illumina HiSeq2000 using paired-end 100 bp reads. The paper's data handling went like this. Raw data were processed with SOAPnuke, discarding reads with adapters, uncalled bases, mean Phred below 15, or no exact constant-primer or identifier match. COPE v1.2.5 was used to merge high-quality paired reads, and clonotypes were defined as unique nucleotide sequences. MiTCR v1.1 was used to align the clonotypes against IMGT TRBV, TRBD and TRBJ reference segments. Only V-J combinations with frequency above 0.0001, covering approximately 99% of repertoires, were analysed. The TCS score was defined as the ratio of F50 (clonal expansion) to E x V (chaos), calculated using BLOSUM62-based TCRdist between CDR3 peptides within each V-J. Welch's t-statistics and random forest reduced roughly 500 V-J features to about 12, which were used in a naive Bayes classifier (R e1071). The Morisita-Horn index was used to measure how similar the thyroid and blood repertoires were. In TCRdb, the public reads were trimmed at Q25 with fastp and aligned with MiXCR, with productive beta chains retained. Each record represents a unique CDR3 protein, reported with the most common genes and DNA among its rows. Here the V and J calls rest on TCRdb's processing, not on the authors' analysis. Present in this sample are around 700,000 distinct CDR3 sequences, around a third of which were seen just once. Approximately 31% of the sample goes to the ten largest clones.

A patient counted as having stable Graves' hyperthyroidism if no progression to ophthalmopathy occurred over 18 months of follow-up. Hyperthyroidism patients were newly diagnosed, with disease duration under 2 months, and aged 18 to 65 years. Patients with uncontrolled infections, other autoimmune diseases, pregnancy or lactation were excluded. Diagnoses were established on the basis of clinical symptoms, serum thyroxine and TRAb, thyroid ultrasound, and orbital computed tomography. Ficoll-Paque density gradient centrifugation was used to isolate PBMCs from around 10 ml of fresh peripheral blood. Total RNA was extracted using Trizol reagent, and RNA quality was assessed on an Agilent 2100 Bioanalyzer. Broader findings and caveats from the paper: Most expanded thyroid clonotypes (frequency above 0.001) were also found in blood, which suggests that blood repertoires may mirror thyroid immune responses. In cross-validation, a model built on a 13 V-J signature told ophthalmopathy apart from stable hyperthyroidism with 87.88% sensitivity and approximately 81% specificity, and in testing the same model reached 80%/75%. In validation, the model predicted progression to ophthalmopathy with roughly 66% sensitivity and roughly 72% specificity, a median of 6.5 months before onset. Sample size was not statistically predetermined, and investigators were not blinded to group allocation.

Here the chain combines TRBV4-3 and TRBJ2-7; the D gene cannot be resolved reliably. The sequencing input was blood. The receptor comes from a woman in her forties with Graves' hyperthyroidism. The DNA is TGCGCCAGCAGCCAAGATATGGCAGCAGAACAGTACTTC. Its product reads: CASSQDMAAEQYF.